Below, one T cell receptor (beta chain) is given with its context. Its antigen is unidentified. V dropped 2 bases and J dropped 10 bases, with 14 bases sitting between them. CDR1 and CDR2 from the germline V gene are SEHNR and FQNEAQ (reference sequence). The length of the CDR3 is 14 residues. The donors were healthy bone marrow donors. This sample is drawn from a study of cytomegalovirus exposure and HLA in healthy donors. Study-level results: Per a later analysis, 15,000 to 20,000 TCR beta sequences showed association with HLA alleles at 0.05 false discovery rate. Researchers reportedly found TCR beta sequences accurately predicted most subjects' HLA-A and HLA-B alleles.

PCR amplification relied on 60 Vbeta primers (plus 13 Jbeta primers). Libraries were prepared by immunoSEQ multiplex PCR; TCRdb keeps only in-frame clonotypes and omits some of them. The repertoire holds 150,000 to 180,000 clones, with over 60% as singletons. The TCR sequence derives from a woman aged 40 to 50 in good health and CMV-seronegative. The source material was PBMCs. The chain joins TRBV7-9 to TRBJ1-4; D perhaps matches TRBD1 (5 bases). Here the CDR3 reads CASSLTGREVKLFF. CDR3 DNA: TGTGCCAGCAGCTTAACGGGCAGGGAAGTAAAACTGTTTTTT.